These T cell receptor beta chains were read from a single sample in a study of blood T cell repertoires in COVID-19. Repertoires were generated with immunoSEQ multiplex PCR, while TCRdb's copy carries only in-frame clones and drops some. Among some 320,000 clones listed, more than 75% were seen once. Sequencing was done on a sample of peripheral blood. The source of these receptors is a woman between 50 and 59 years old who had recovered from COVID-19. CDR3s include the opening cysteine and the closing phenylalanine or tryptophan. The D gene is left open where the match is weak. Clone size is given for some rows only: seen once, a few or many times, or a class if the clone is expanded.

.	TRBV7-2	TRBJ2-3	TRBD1	CASSPGGAGGADTQYF	TGTGCCAGCAGCCCGGGTGGGGCAGGGGGTGCAGATACGCAGTATTTT
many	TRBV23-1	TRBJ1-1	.	CASSQLGGPEAFF	TGCGCCAGCAGTCAATTGGGAGGGCCTGAAGCTTTCTTT
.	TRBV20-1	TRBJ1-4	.	CSASHKNEKLFF	TGCAGTGCTAGTCACAAGAATGAAAAACTGTTTTTT
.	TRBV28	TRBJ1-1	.	CASSPGQFYTEAFF	TGTGCCAGCAGTCCCGGACAGTTTTACACTGAAGCTTTCTTT
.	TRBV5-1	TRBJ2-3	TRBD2	CASSSGLAGFTDTQYF	TGCGCCAGCAGCTCGGGACTAGCGGGCTTTACAGATACGCAGTATTTT
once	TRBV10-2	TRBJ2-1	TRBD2	CASSGGAGVVDEQFF	TGCGCCAGCAGTGGCGGAGCGGGAGTGGTCGATGAGCAGTTCTTC
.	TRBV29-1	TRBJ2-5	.	CSLGVGGAQYF	TGCAGCTTAGGGGTAGGAGGGGCCCAGTACTTC
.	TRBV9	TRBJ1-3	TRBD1	CASSAEQGAGNTIYF	TGTGCCAGCAGCGCCGAACAGGGGGCTGGAAACACCATATATTTT
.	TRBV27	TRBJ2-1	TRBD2	CASSLSGRAIEQFF	TGTGCCAGCAGTTTAAGCGGGAGGGCCATTGAGCAGTTCTTC
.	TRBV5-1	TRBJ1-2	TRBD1	CATRPGQEIWGYTF	TGCGCCACGAGACCGGGACAGGAAATATGGGGCTACACCTTC
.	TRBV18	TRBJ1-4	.	CASSSTGNEKLFF	TGTGCCAGCTCATCAACGGGGAATGAAAAACTGTTTTTT
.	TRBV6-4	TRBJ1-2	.	CASSDRGQGYTF	TGTGCCAGCAGTGACAGGGGACAAGGCTACACCTTC
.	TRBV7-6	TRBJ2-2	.	CASSLTPGTGELFF	TGTGCCAGCAGCTTAACCCCAGGTACCGGGGAGCTGTTTTTT
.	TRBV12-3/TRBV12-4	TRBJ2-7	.	CASSLWSYEQYF	TGTGCCAGCAGTTTATGGAGTTACGAGCAGTACTTC
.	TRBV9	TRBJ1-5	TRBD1	CASSSGQGNQPQHF	TGTGCCAGCAGCTCCGGACAGGGCAATCAGCCCCAGCATTTT
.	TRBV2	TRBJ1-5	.	CASNAGWGNQPQHF	TGTGCCAGCAACGCGGGCTGGGGCAATCAGCCCCAGCATTTT
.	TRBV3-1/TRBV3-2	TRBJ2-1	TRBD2	CASSPRGGGRTYNEQFF	TGTGCCAGCAGCCCCCGGGGGGGCGGGAGGACCTACAATGAGCAGTTCTTC
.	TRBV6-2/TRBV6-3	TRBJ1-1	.	CASSYVGGGTEAFF	TGTGCCAGCAGTTACGTGGGGGGAGGTACTGAAGCTTTCTTT
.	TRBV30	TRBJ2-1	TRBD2	CAWSTQREKAFF	TGTGCCTGGAGTACCCAGCGGGAGAAGGCGTTCTTC
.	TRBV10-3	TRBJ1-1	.	CAISEWGPEAFF	TGTGCCATCAGTGAGTGGGGGCCTGAAGCTTTCTTT